This T cell receptor (beta chain) came from a study of T cell repertoires in cytomegalovirus infection. On the study more broadly: Shared public TCR beta signatures pointed to both CMV infection and a matching HLA type. Whole-study findings and limits: What dominated the ex vivo response were HLA-C-restricted CMV-specific TCR beta clonotypes. Using cumulative public TCR beta family frequency, the authors identified those who carried CMV together with the relevant HLA.

MiXCR, applied by TCRdb to the reads, yields one record per CDR3 protein. Of 150,000 to 200,000 distinct CDR3 sequences listed, approximately 19% are singletons. On this clonotype: Its specificity is not known.

V was clipped by 1 base and J by 6 bases; unmatched bases: 1. The CDR3 covers 13 residues. Germline V gene sequence: CDR1 SGHNT, CDR2 YYREEE (reference sequence). The chain joins TRBV5-4 to TRBJ1-1, with 9 nucleotides matching TRBD1. The TCR originated in a human donor in good health (CMV status not recorded). Some clones in this sample may be carry-over from other donors' samples. Source material: PBMCs. The CDR3 region is CASSLTGGAEAFF. In DNA, the CDR3 is TGTGCCAGCAGCTTGACAGGGGGCGCTGAAGCTTTCTTT.